Reported below is one T cell receptor (beta chain). The method was immunoSEQ multiplex PCR; TCRdb's version includes in-frame clones alone and lacks a portion of them. Of tens of thousands of clones listed, about 81% were seen once; the top ten hold approximately 2.7%. The sample belongs to a study of blood T cell repertoires in COVID-19. As for the study in general: PBMCs, B-cell-depleted T cells, or T cells provided the cDNA or gDNA that made up the material.

Germline CDR1 is LNHDA and CDR2 is SQIVND (reference sequence). Unmatched junction bases numbered 6, after V lost 4 bases and J lost 7 bases. The CDR3 consists of 13 residues. The chain carries TRBV19 and TRBJ1-1, with TRBD1 matching 7 bases. The sample was peripheral blood. The origin of this receptor is a woman in her 70s with COVID-19, enrolled during active disease. CDR3 protein: CASSSDREREAFF. The CDR3 DNA sequence: TGTGCCAGTAGTAGCGACAGGGAACGTGAAGCTTTCTTT. Full variable domain (outside the CDR3, taken from reference TRBV19 and TRBJ1-1): DGGITQSPKYLFRKEGQNVTLSCEQNLNHDAMYWYRQDPGQGLRLIYYSQIVNDFQKGDIAEGYSVSREKKESFPLTVTSAQKNPTAFYLCASSSDREREAFFGQGTRLTVV.